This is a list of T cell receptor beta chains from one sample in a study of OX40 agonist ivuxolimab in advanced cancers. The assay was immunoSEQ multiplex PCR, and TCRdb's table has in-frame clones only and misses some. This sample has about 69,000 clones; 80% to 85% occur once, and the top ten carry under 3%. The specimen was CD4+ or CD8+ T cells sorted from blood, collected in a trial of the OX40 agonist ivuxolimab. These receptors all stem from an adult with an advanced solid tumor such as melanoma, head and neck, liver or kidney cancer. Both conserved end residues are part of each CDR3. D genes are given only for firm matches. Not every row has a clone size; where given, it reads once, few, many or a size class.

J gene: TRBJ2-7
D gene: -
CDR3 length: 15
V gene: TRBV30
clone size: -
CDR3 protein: CAWSVLSGATYEQYF
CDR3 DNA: TGTGCCTGGAGTGTACTCTCCGGGGCCACCTACGAGCAGTACTTC

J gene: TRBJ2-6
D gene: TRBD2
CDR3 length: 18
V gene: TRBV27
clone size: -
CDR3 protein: CASSTLAGVSSGANVLTF
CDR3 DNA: TGTGCCAGCAGTACACTAGCGGGTGTATCCTCTGGGGCCAACGTCCTGACTTTC

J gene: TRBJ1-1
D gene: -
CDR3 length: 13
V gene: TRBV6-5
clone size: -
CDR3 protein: CASRAGKNTEAFF
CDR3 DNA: TGTGCCAGCAGGGCCGGGAAGAACACTGAAGCTTTCTTT

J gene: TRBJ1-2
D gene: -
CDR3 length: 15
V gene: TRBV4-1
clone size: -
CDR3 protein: CASSTGTAINYGYTF
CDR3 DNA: TGCGCCAGCTCCACCGGGACCGCTATTAACTATGGCTACACCTTC

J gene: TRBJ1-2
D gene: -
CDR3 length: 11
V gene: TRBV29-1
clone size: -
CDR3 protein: CSVTFNYGYTF
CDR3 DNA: TGCAGCGTGACATTTAACTATGGCTACACCTTC

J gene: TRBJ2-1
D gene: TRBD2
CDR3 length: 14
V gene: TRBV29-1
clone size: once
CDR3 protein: CSVSSGSVYNEQFF
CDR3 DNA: TGCAGCGTCAGTAGCGGGAGCGTCTACAATGAGCAGTTCTTC

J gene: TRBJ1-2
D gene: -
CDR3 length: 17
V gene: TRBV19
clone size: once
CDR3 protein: CASSISSLGASGYGYTF
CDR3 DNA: TGTGCCAGTAGTATATCTTCTCTCGGTGCCTCGGGCTATGGCTACACCTTC

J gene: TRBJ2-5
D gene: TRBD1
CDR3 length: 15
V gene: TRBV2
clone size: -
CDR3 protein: CASKERTGQRETQYF
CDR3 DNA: TGTGCCAGCAAGGAACGGACAGGTCAGAGAGAGACCCAGTACTTC

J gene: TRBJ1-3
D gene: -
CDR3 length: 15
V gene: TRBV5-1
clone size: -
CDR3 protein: CASSLDMSSGNTIYF
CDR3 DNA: TGCGCCAGCAGCTTGGACATGAGCTCTGGAAACACCATATATTTT

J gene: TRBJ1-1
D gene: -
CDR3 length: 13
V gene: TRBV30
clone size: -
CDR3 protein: CAWLLILGTEAFF
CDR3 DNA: TGTGCCTGGCTGCTAATATTGGGGACCGAAGCTTTCTTT

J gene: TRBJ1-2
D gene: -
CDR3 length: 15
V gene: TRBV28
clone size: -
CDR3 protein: CASKINRERSYGYTF
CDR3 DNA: TGTGCCAGCAAAATCAACAGGGAAAGATCCTATGGCTACACCTTC

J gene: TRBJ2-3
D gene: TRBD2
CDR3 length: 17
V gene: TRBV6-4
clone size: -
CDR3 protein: CASSDSISGRATDTQYF
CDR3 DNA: TGTGCCAGCAGTGACTCGATTAGCGGGAGGGCCACAGATACGCAGTATTTT

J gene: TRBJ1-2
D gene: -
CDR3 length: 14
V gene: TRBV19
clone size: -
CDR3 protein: CASSIDVQDYGYTF
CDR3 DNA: TGTGCCAGTAGTATAGATGTACAAGACTATGGCTACACCTTC

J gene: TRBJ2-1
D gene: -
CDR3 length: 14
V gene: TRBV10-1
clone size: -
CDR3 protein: CASSESPGRSEQFF
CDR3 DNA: TGCGCCAGCAGTGAGTCTCCAGGGAGATCGGAGCAGTTCTTC

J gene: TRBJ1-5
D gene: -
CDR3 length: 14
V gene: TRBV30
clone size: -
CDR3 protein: CAWNGPNSNQPQHF
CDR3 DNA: TGTGCCTGGAACGGGCCGAATAGCAATCAGCCCCAGCATTTT

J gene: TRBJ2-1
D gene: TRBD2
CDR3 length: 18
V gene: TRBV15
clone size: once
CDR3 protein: CATSRGLTSGNSYNEQFF
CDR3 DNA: TGTGCCACCAGCAGAGGGCTGACTAGCGGGAATTCCTACAATGAGCAGTTCTTC

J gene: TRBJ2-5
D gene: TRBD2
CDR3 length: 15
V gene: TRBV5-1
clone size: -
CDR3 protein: CASSGGGAGIETQYF
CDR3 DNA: TGCGCCAGCAGCGGCGGGGGGGCCGGTATTGAGACCCAGTACTTC

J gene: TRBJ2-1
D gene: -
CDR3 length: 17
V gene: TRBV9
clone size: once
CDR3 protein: CASSVGQGWGSYNEQFF
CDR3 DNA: TGTGCCAGCAGCGTAGGTCAAGGGTGGGGTTCCTACAATGAGCAGTTCTTC

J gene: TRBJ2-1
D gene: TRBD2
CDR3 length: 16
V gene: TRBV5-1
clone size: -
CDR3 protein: CASSLAAGARNNEQFF
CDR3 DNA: TGCGCCAGCAGCTTGGCCGCGGGAGCACGAAACAATGAGCAGTTCTTC

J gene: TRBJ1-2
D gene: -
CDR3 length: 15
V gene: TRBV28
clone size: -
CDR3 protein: CASILSPAGAYGYTF
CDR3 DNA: TGTGCCAGCATTTTATCCCCAGCAGGCGCCTATGGCTACACCTTC

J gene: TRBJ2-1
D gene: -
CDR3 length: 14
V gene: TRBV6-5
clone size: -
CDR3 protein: CASRGQTGYNEQFF
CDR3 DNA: TGTGCCAGCAGAGGGCAGACTGGCTACAATGAGCAGTTCTTC

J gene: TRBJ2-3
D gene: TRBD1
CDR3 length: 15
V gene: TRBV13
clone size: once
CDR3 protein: CASSRRQGGSDTQYF
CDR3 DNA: TGTGCCAGCAGCCGTAGACAGGGGGGGTCAGATACGCAGTATTTT

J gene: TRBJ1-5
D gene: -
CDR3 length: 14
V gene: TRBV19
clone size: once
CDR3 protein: CASSMRDGNQPQHF
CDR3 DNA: TGTGCCAGTAGTATGAGGGACGGCAATCAGCCCCAGCATTTT

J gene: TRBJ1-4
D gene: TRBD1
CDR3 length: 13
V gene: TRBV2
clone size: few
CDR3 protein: CASTGTGVEKLFF
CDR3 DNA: TGTGCCAGCACCGGGACAGGGGTTGAAAAACTGTTTTTT

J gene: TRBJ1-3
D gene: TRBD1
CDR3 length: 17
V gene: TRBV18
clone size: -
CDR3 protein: CASSPPQGAFSGNTIYF
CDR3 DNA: TGTGCCAGCTCACCACCACAGGGGGCCTTCTCTGGAAACACCATATATTTT

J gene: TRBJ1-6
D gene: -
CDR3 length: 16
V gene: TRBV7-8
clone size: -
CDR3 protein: CASSLRRNFPNSPLHF
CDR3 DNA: TGTGCCAGCAGCTTAAGGCGGAATTTTCCGAATTCACCCCTCCACTTT

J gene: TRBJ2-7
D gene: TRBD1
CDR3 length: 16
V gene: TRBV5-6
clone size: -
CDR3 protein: CASSPGQGGSIYEQYF
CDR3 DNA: TGTGCCAGCAGCCCGGGACAGGGGGGATCTATCTACGAGCAGTACTTC

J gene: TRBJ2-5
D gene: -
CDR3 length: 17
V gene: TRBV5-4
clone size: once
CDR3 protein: CASSLGAGAREQETQYF
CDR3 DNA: TGTGCCAGCAGCTTGGGGGCGGGGGCCCGGGAGCAAGAGACCCAGTACTTC

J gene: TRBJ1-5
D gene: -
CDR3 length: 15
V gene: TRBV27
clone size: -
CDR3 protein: CASSKRENSRQPQHF
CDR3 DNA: TGTGCCAGCAGTAAAAGGGAAAACAGTAGGCAGCCCCAGCATTTT

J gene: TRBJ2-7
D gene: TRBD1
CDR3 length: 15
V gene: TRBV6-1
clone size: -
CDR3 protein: CASRFDRGISYEQYF
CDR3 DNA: TGTGCCAGCAGGTTCGACAGGGGAATTTCCTACGAGCAGTACTTC

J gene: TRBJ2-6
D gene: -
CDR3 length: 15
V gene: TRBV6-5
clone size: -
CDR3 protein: CASSYYRSGANVLTF
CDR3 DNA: TGTGCCAGCAGTTACTATCGATCGGGGGCCAACGTCCTGACTTTC

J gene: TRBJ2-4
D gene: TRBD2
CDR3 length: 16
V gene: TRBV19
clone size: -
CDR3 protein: CASRTSGGGAKNIQYF
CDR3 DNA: TGTGCCAGTAGGACCTCTGGCGGGGGTGCCAAAAACATTCAGTACTTC

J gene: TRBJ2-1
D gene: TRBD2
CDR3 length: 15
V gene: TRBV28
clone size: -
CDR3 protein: CASRPGRGGYNEQFF
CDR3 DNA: TGTGCCAGCAGACCGGGGAGGGGAGGCTACAATGAGCAGTTCTTC

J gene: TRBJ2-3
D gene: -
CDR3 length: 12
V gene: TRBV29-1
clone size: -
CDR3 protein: CSVEASTDTQYF
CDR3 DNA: TGCAGCGTTGAAGCTAGCACAGATACGCAGTATTTT

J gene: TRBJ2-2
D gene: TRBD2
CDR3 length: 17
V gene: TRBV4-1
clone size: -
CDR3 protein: CASSPLGGRANTGELFF
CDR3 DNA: TGCGCCAGCAGCCCCCTGGGCGGGAGGGCGAACACCGGGGAGCTGTTTTTT

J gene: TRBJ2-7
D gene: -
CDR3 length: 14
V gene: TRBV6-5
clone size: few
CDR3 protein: CASSSTLGGLEQYF
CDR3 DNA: TGTGCCAGCAGTTCCACCCTCGGGGGCCTCGAGCAGTACTTC

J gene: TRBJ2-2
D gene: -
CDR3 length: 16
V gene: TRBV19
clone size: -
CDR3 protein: CASSPGRGQNTGELFF
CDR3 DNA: TGTGCCAGTTCCCCGGGGAGGGGGCAGAACACCGGGGAGCTGTTTTTT

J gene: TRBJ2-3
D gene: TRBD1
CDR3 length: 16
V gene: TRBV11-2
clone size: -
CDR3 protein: CASSFQDRAILDTQYF
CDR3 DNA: TGTGCCAGCAGCTTCCAGGACAGGGCTATACTGGATACGCAGTATTTT

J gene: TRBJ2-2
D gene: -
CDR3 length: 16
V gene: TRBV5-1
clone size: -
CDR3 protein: CASSPGPTTNTGELFF
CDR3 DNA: TGCGCCAGCAGCCCGGGCCCTACTACGAACACCGGGGAGCTGTTTTTT

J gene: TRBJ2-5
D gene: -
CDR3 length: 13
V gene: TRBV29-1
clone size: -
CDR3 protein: CSVTGQLQETQYF
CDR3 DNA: TGCAGCGTCACGGGGCAGTTGCAAGAGACCCAGTACTTC

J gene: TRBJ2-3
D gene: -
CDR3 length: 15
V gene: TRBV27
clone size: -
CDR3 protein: CASSLVGGPGDTQYF
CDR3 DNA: TGTGCCAGCAGTTTGGTAGGAGGGCCAGGGGATACGCAGTATTTT